What follows are 20 T cell receptor beta chains derived from one specimen sequenced in a study of blood T cell repertoires in COVID-19. Profiling relied on immunoSEQ multiplex PCR, and the TCRdb table lists in-frame clones only, not all of them. The profile shows 150,000 to 200,000 clones, about 81% of them singletons. Sequencing input: peripheral blood. The receptors were sampled from a man in his sixties with active or convalescent COVID-19.

V gene TRBV5-5 combines with J gene TRBJ2-5; D perhaps matches TRBD1 (6 bases). Germline V CDR1 and CDR2: SGHKS, YYEKEE (reference sequence). The V end lost 4 bases, the J end lost 5 bases, and 15 bases lay between the germline ends. This CDR3 has 14 residues. The CDR3 protein is CASSLRGVEETQYF. The CDR3 nucleotides are TGTGCCAGCAGCCTCAGGGGAGTTGAGGAGACCCAGTACTTC. The whole variable domain, filled in from reference TRBV5-5 and TRBJ2-5, reads DAGVTQSPTHLIKTRGQQVTLRCSPISGHKSVSWYQQVLGQGPQFIFQYYEKEERGRGNFPDRFSARQFPNYSSELNVNALLLGDSALYLCASSLRGVEETQYFGPGTRLLVL.

The chain's CDR3 is CASSQEWTRADTQYF. The CDR3 nucleotides are TGTGCCAGCAGCCAAGAATGGACTAGGGCAGATACGCAGTATTTT. The V and J genes are TRBV4-2 and TRBJ2-3; 7 nucleotides match TRBD2. CDR3 length equals 15 residues. CDR1 and CDR2 (germline): LGHNA, YNFKEQ. J gave up 4 bases and V 0 bases, and 4 bases lay outside the gene matches.

The rearrangement uses TRBV5-4 and TRBJ2-7, with 7 bases identical to TRBD1. V lost 0 bases and J lost 2; bases outside the gene matches: 2. Germline V lookup: CDR1 SGHNT, CDR2 YYREEE (reference sequence). The CDR3 runs 14 residues. CDR3 nucleotide sequence: TGTGCCAGCAGCTTGGCCGGACAGGCCTACGAGCAGTACTTC. Protein sequence: CASSLAGQAYEQYF.

V usage is TRBV5-1 and J usage is TRBJ2-5; 8 bases are shared with TRBD1. CDR3 length: 13 residues. V was clipped by 0 bases and J by 5 bases; unmatched bases: 0. In germline, CDR1 is SGHRS, CDR2 YFSETQ. The chain's CDR3 is CASSLGQGETQYF. CDR3 bases: TGCGCCAGCAGCTTGGGACAGGGGGAGACCCAGTACTTC.

The V call is TRBV3-1 (or the pseudogene TRBV3-2), the J call TRBJ2-7; D perhaps matches TRBD2 (6 bases). Germline V lookup: CDR1 LGHDT, CDR2 YNNKEL (reference sequence). Trimming took 1 base from V and 4 from J, leaving 14 bases between them. The CDR3 totals 15 residues. CDR3 amino acids: CASSQGNSGYYEQYF. The CDR3 coding sequence is TGTGCCAGCAGCCAAGGAAATAGCGGATATTACGAGCAGTACTTC.

The CDR3 region has the DNA TGTGCCAGCAGCCTAAGGACAGGGGTCGGCTACACCTTC. Translation gives CASSLRTGVGYTF. The chain links TRBV3-1 (or the pseudogene TRBV3-2) to TRBJ1-2; 9 bases are shared with TRBD1. Germline V lookup: CDR1 LGHDT, CDR2 YNNKEL (reference sequence). V was clipped by 4 bases and J by 8 bases; unmatched bases: 5. The CDR3 loop spans 13 amino acids.

The chain carries TRBV10-1 and TRBJ2-5, with 11 nucleotides matching TRBD2. The trim removed 2 bases at V and 4 bases at J, leaving 3 bases unmatched. The CDR3 contains 15 residues. The germline V gene encodes CDR1 WNHNN and CDR2 SYGVQD (reference sequence). CDR3 protein: CASSETSGGSETQYF. The CDR3 nucleotides read TGCGCCAGCAGTGAGACTAGCGGGGGTTCAGAGACCCAGTACTTC.

The CDR3 region has the DNA TGTGCCATCAGTGAGTCGGGCACCTATGAAGCTTTCTTT. Its protein product is CAISESGTYEAFF. The chain carries TRBV10-3 and TRBJ1-1; the D is unclear. Germline V gene lookup returns CDR1 ENHRY and CDR2 SYGVKD. The CDR3 has 13 amino acids. Trimming took off 0 bases at V and 7 bases at J, with 9 bases between the two ends.

V gene TRBV14 combines with J gene TRBJ1-2; 9 bases match TRBD1. The V gene end was trimmed by 6 bases and the J gene end by 1 base; junction bases not matched to a gene: 6. In germline, CDR1 is SGHDN, CDR2 FVKESK. The CDR3 has 15 residues. The CDR3 sequence is CASSLGQGSNYGYTF. The CDR3 coding sequence is TGTGCCAGCAGTCTCGGACAGGGGAGTAACTATGGCTACACCTTC. The entire variable domain, with the rest obtained from reference TRBV14 and TRBJ1-2, is as follows: EAGVTQFPSHSVIEKGQTVTLRCDPISGHDNLYWYRRVMGKEIKFLLHFVKESKQDESGMPNNRFLAERTGGTYSTLKVQPAELEDSGVYFCASSLGQGSNYGYTFGSGTRLTVV.

The chain joins TRBV6-6 to TRBJ2-4; 14 bases agree with TRBD2. This CDR3 contains 22 residues. Germline V gives CDR1 MNHNY, CDR2 SVGAGI (reference sequence). V dropped 5 bases and J dropped 3; count of bases not matched to a gene: 21. This CDR3 is CASSRGAGDSTSGRADKNIQYF. CDR3 DNA sequence: TGTGCCAGCAGTCGGGGGGCAGGGGACTCGACTAGCGGGAGGGCGGACAAAAACATTCAGTACTTC.

This chain connects TRBV5-4 to TRBJ2-1; D remains ambiguous. CDR3 length: 13 residues. V was clipped by 0 bases and J by 10 bases, with 11 bases between them. CDR1 and CDR2 from the germline V gene are SGHNT and YYREEE (reference sequence). The chain's CDR3 is CASSLELGGEQFF. CDR3 DNA: TGTGCCAGCAGCTTGGAGCTAGGTGGGGAGCAGTTCTTC.

This chain uses TRBV15 with TRBJ2-3; 8 nucleotides match TRBD2. Germline-derived CDR1 and CDR2 are LNHNV and YYDKDF (reference sequence). J gave up 1 base and V 3 bases, and 9 bases lay outside the gene matches. This CDR3 comprises 17 residues. This CDR3 is CATSRPPSGPRTDTQYF. Written as DNA, the CDR3 is TGTGCCACCAGCAGGCCCCCTAGCGGGCCTCGCACAGATACGCAGTATTTT.

This clone has a handful of counts. The J gene is TRBJ1-4, the V gene TRBV2; TRBD1 is a possible D gene (5 bases). This CDR3 is 13 amino acids long. The germline V gene encodes CDR1 SNHLY and CDR2 FYNNEI. V was cut by 6 bases and J by 8 bases, with 13 bases left in between. The CDR3, as DNA: TGTGCCAGCAGGCAGGGCGAGGAGGAAAAACTGTTTTTT. It is translated as CASRQGEEEKLFF.

The rearrangement links TRBV6-5 to TRBJ2-7, with 11 nucleotides matching TRBD1. Looked up from germline, CDR1 is MNHEY and CDR2 is SVGAGI. Trimming cost V 6 bases and J 7 bases; bases outside gene matches: 5. There are 13 residues in the CDR3. The CDR3 DNA is TGTGCCAGCAGAAGGACAGGGGGCGGGGAGCAGTACTTC. Translated, it gives CASRRTGGGEQYF.

The V call is TRBV2, the J call TRBJ2-2, with TRBD2 matching 11 bases. The junction had 10 bases not matched to a gene; V was cut back by 7 bases and J by 0 bases. CDR3 length equals 18 residues. The germline CDR1 and CDR2 sequences are SNHLY and FYNNEI. In DNA form, the CDR3 reads TGTGCCAGCAACCCTGGGCCTAGCGGGAGGACGAACACCGGGGAGCTGTTTTTT. Translating it yields CASNPGPSGRTNTGELFF.

The chain uses TRBV3-1 (or the pseudogene TRBV3-2) and TRBJ2-7; tentatively, D is TRBD2 (5 bases). CDR1 and CDR2 from the germline V gene are LGHDT and YNNKEL (reference sequence). CDR3 size: 13 residues. Trimming took off 3 bases at V and 4 bases at J, with 10 bases between the two ends. The CDR3 is CASSHGERYEQYF. The CDR3, as DNA: TGTGCCAGCAGCCACGGGGAGCGATACGAGCAGTACTTC.

The V gene is TRBV6-5, the J gene TRBJ2-7; 8 bases map to TRBD1. The CDR3 is 14 residues long. Germline CDR1 and CDR2: MNHEY and SVGAGI. Unmatched junction bases numbered 3, after V lost 2 bases and J lost 3 bases. The CDR3 DNA reads TGTGCCAGCAGTTACCGCAGGGGGCTCTACGAGCAGTACTTC. Encoded protein: CASSYRRGLYEQYF.

V usage is TRBV3-1 (or the pseudogene TRBV3-2) and J usage is TRBJ1-1; weak D call: TRBD1 (5 bases). The CDR3 has 17 amino acids. V lost 0 bases and J 6 bases, leaving 20 bases between the germline ends. The V gene's germline CDR1 is LGHDT and CDR2 YNNKEL (reference sequence). As DNA, the CDR3 is TGTGCCAGCAGCCAAGATGGGGAGGGGAAGGCTTTCGCTGAAGCTTTCTTT. Protein: CASSQDGEGKAFAEAFF.

This sequence joins TRBV18 and TRBJ1-5; D is unresolved. Trimming shortened V by 1 base and J by 0 bases, and 7 bases separated the two germline ends. Germline V gives CDR1 KGHSH, CDR2 LQKENI. The CDR3 contains 15 residues. CDR3 coding DNA: TGTGCCAGCTCACCACGTCGGTTTAGCAATCAGCCCCAGCATTTT. It is translated as CASSPRRFSNQPQHF.

The V and J genes are TRBV10-3 and TRBJ1-2, with D possibly matching TRBD1 (5 bases). Trimming shortened V by 0 bases and J by 6 bases, and 17 bases separated the two germline ends. This CDR3 comprises 16 residues. Germline-derived CDR1 and CDR2 are ENHRY and SYGVKD. The CDR3 protein is CAISESTGGGLHGYTF. CDR3 nucleotide sequence: TGTGCCATCAGTGAGTCCACGGGGGGAGGATTGCATGGCTACACCTTC.